These 9 T cell receptor beta chains were sequenced from one sample in a study of cytomegalovirus exposure and HLA in healthy donors. This PCR relied on a set of 60 Vbeta primers and 13 Jbeta primers. Profiled with immunoSEQ multiplex PCR; TCRdb holds only in-frame clones, not every one. The table for this sample gives around 110,000 clones. Sequencing was carried out using PBMCs. These receptor sequences come from a man aged 35-49 years in good health and CMV-seropositive.

The gene calls are TRBV19 and TRBJ2-7, with 7 bases aligning to TRBD1. This CDR3 is built from 13 residues. Losses at the gene ends were 5 bases for V and 3 bases for J; bases not matched to a gene: 4. Per the germline V gene, CDR1 is LNHDA and CDR2 is SQIVND (reference sequence). CDR3 DNA sequence: TGTGCCAGTAGTGGAAGACAGGGCTACGAGCAGTACTTC. Translation: CASSGRQGYEQYF.

V is TRBV5-6 and J is TRBJ1-2; D is possibly TRBD1 (6 bases). The V gene's germline CDR1 is SGHDT and CDR2 YYEEEE. The V and J ends lost 0 bases and 3 bases respectively, with 15 bases between them. The CDR3 is 16 residues long. The CDR3 here is CASSLDRDMLDYGYTF. The CDR3 coding sequence is TGTGCCAGCAGCTTGGACCGGGACATGCTAGACTATGGCTACACCTTC.

The V and J genes are TRBV6-1 and TRBJ2-1; 10 positions match TRBD2. V dropped 7 bases and J dropped 9; count of bases not matched to a gene: 3. Germline CDR1 MNHNS, CDR2 SASEGT. The CDR3 extends over 12 amino acids. CDR3 sequence: CASKAGGGEQFF. In DNA, the CDR3 is TGTGCCAGCAAAGCGGGAGGGGGTGAGCAGTTCTTC.

This chain links TRBV5-5 with TRBJ1-3, with D perhaps TRBD1 (5 bases). The CDR3 loop spans 14 amino acids. Trimming shortened V by 1 base and J by 0 bases, and 5 bases separated the two germline ends. CDR1 and CDR2 (germline): SGHKS, YYEKEE (reference sequence). CDR3 sequence: CASSLTGSGNTIYF. CDR3 nucleotide sequence: TGTGCCAGCAGCTTGACAGGCTCTGGAAACACCATATATTTT.

The chain combines TRBV7-3 with TRBJ2-1; maybe TRBD2 (5 bases). The germline CDR1 and CDR2 sequences are SGHTA and FQGTGA. V was shortened by 5 bases and J by 4 bases, with 15 bases between the two germline ends. The CDR3 covers 15 residues. In nucleotides, the CDR3 is TGTGCCAGCAGCCCTCAACTAGAGAATTACAATGAGCAGTTCTTC. This translates into CASSPQLENYNEQFF.

The chain employs TRBV19 and TRBJ1-1, with 7 bases lining up with TRBD1. The V gene's germline CDR1 is LNHDA and CDR2 SQIVND (reference sequence). The CDR3 has 12 amino acids. The J segment lost 8 bases and the V segment lost 3 bases, leaving 3 bases of the junction unmatched. Written as DNA, the CDR3 is TGTGCCAGTAGTATCGTACAGGGGGAAGCTTTCTTT. It is translated as CASSIVQGEAFF.

V gene TRBV28 combines with J gene TRBJ2-6, with 10 bases that match TRBD1. V shed 6 bases and J 0 bases; nucleotides not matched to a gene: 2. The CDR3 runs 16 residues. CDR1 is MDHEN, CDR2 SYDVKM, per germline. The CDR3 region is CASSDRGRSGANVLTF. The CDR3 region has the DNA TGTGCCAGCAGCGACAGGGGGCGCTCTGGGGCCAACGTCCTGACTTTC.

The V call is TRBV2, the J call TRBJ2-2; unclear D gene. The CDR3 consists of 14 residues. The germline V gene encodes CDR1 SNHLY and CDR2 FYNNEI. Trimming shortened V by 4 bases and J by 0 bases, and 6 bases separated the two germline ends. The DNA of the CDR3 is TGTGCCAGCAGTGTACAACCGAACACCGGGGAGCTGTTTTTT. Its translation: CASSVQPNTGELFF. The full variable domain, completed using reference TRBV2 and TRBJ2-2, is EPEVTQTPSHQVTQMGQEVILRCVPISNHLYFYWYRQILGQKVEFLVSFYNNEISEKSEIFDDQFSVERPDGSNFTLKIRSTKLEDSAMYFCASSVQPNTGELFFGEGSRLTVL.

This rearrangement joins TRBV11-2 to TRBJ2-5, with TRBD1 matching over 8 bases. This CDR3 region has 15 residues. CDR1 is SGHAT, CDR2 FQNNGV, per germline. Germline trimming cut 1 base from V and 2 bases from J; bases unmatched to any gene: 3. The CDR3 nucleotides read TGTGCCAGCAGCTTAGGACAGGGGCCTCAAGAGACCCAGTACTTC. Its translation is CASSLGQGPQETQYF.